This T cell receptor beta chain derives from a study of T cell clonality in common variable immunodeficiency. Whole-study findings and limits: Shared TCRbeta clones were fewer between CVID subjects than controls. Fewer deletions and N-nucleotide insertions were reportedly seen in common variable immunodeficiency TCR beta sequences.

Clones were sequenced by immunoSEQ multiplex PCR, and TCRdb holds only the in-frame ones, with some missing. The sample shows around 13,000 clones, none of them appearing just once. Remarks on this clone: What it binds is unknown. The CDR3 is cut off 3 residues early in the read; its end comes from the germline J gene.

Germline CDR1 PRHDT, CDR2 FYEKMQ (reference sequence). The CDR3 length is 13 residues. V shed 6 bases, J shed 3 bases, and the junction held 1 base outside the gene matches. The sequence was obtained from a human donor with common variable immunodeficiency. This chain joins TRBV13 and TRBJ2-1; TRBD2 agrees at 8 bases. The sequencing input was peripheral blood mononuclear cells. CDR3 DNA, as far as it was read: TGTGCCAGCAGAGCGGGGGTCTACAATGAG. Translation gives CASRAGVYNE. The whole CDR3 sequence reads CASRAGVYNEQFF.